This is a list of T cell receptor beta chains from one sample in a study of blood T cell repertoires in COVID-19. The repertoire was sequenced with immunoSEQ multiplex PCR; TCRdb's copy has only in-frame clones and lacks some. The sample holds approximately 240,000 clones; around 87% are singletons and the top ten take approximately 3.4%. The sample comprised PBMCs or T cells enriched from blood (not recorded which). The receptors shown here come from a woman between 18 and 29 years old in a cohort exposed to, infected with or recovered from COVID-19 (not recorded which). Each CDR3 is given with its conserved first and last residue. The order of the fields is J gene, V gene, D gene, clone size, CDR3 DNA, CDR3 protein. A D gene is named only where the DNA matches it firmly. Expanded clones get a size class; other rows say once, few or many, or leave the size out.

j_call: TRBJ2-3; v_call: TRBV10-1; d_call: TRBD1; clone_size: .; cdr3_nt: TGCGCCAGCAGTGAGTCCACCGGGACAGCGATATCTAGCACAGATACGCAGTATTTT; cdr3_aa: CASSESTGTAISSTDTQYF
j_call: TRBJ1-6; v_call: TRBV2; d_call: TRBD1; clone_size: .; cdr3_nt: TGTGCCAGCAGTGGGGGACAGGGTGTAACACCCCTCCACTTT; cdr3_aa: CASSGGQGVTPLHF
j_call: TRBJ1-2; v_call: TRBV19; d_call: .; clone_size: .; cdr3_nt: TGTGCCAGTAGTATAACAGGGAGAGGCTACACCTTC; cdr3_aa: CASSITGRGYTF
j_call: TRBJ1-2; v_call: TRBV28; d_call: TRBD1; clone_size: .; cdr3_nt: TGTGCCAGCAGCCCCGGACAGGGAAACTATGGCTACACCTTC; cdr3_aa: CASSPGQGNYGYTF
j_call: TRBJ1-6; v_call: TRBV5-1; d_call: TRBD1; clone_size: .; cdr3_nt: TGCGCCAGCACCGGGACAGGGGGATCACCCCTCCACTTT; cdr3_aa: CASTGTGGSPLHF
j_call: TRBJ2-5; v_call: TRBV5-1; d_call: TRBD1; clone_size: .; cdr3_nt: TGCGCCAGCAGCTTGCGGGACCAGGGGGCAGAGACCCAGTACTTC; cdr3_aa: CASSLRDQGAETQYF
j_call: TRBJ2-5; v_call: TRBV2; d_call: TRBD2; clone_size: once; cdr3_nt: TGTGCCAGAACCGGACTAGCGCCTGGGGAGACCCAGTACTTC; cdr3_aa: CARTGLAPGETQYF
j_call: TRBJ2-2; v_call: TRBV6-6; d_call: .; clone_size: .; cdr3_nt: TGTGCCAGCAGGACACTCCGTGAGGAGCTGTTTTTT; cdr3_aa: CASRTLREELFF
j_call: TRBJ1-4; v_call: TRBV27; d_call: .; clone_size: .; cdr3_nt: TGTGCCAGCAGTTTTTACGGGACAAATAATGAAAAACTGTTTTTT; cdr3_aa: CASSFYGTNNEKLFF
j_call: TRBJ1-1; v_call: TRBV25-1; d_call: .; clone_size: .; cdr3_nt: TGTGCCAGCAGTGACGGACACCTCAACACTGAAGCTTTCTTT; cdr3_aa: CASSDGHLNTEAFF
j_call: TRBJ2-5; v_call: TRBV6-5; d_call: TRBD1; clone_size: .; cdr3_nt: TGTGCCAGCAGTTACGCCCTGACAGGGGACGAGACCCAGTACTTC; cdr3_aa: CASSYALTGDETQYF
j_call: TRBJ1-3; v_call: TRBV27; d_call: .; clone_size: .; cdr3_nt: TGTGCCAGCACCTCCGGGGGCACCATATATTTT; cdr3_aa: CASTSGGTIYF
j_call: TRBJ1-2; v_call: TRBV11-3; d_call: TRBD1; clone_size: .; cdr3_nt: TGTGCCAGCAGCTGGGACAGGGGGTATGGCTACACCTTC; cdr3_aa: CASSWDRGYGYTF
j_call: TRBJ1-4; v_call: TRBV19; d_call: TRBD1; clone_size: .; cdr3_nt: TGTGCCAGTAGTCCCGGACAGGGGGCATCCCCAACTAATGAAAAACTGTTTTTT; cdr3_aa: CASSPGQGASPTNEKLFF
j_call: TRBJ1-2; v_call: TRBV11-3; d_call: .; clone_size: .; cdr3_nt: TGTGCCAGCAGCTTGACCGGTGGGAGTGTGCGCTACACCTTC; cdr3_aa: CASSLTGGSVRYTF
j_call: TRBJ1-1; v_call: TRBV12-3/TRBV12-4; d_call: .; clone_size: .; cdr3_nt: TGTGCCAGCAGTATGGGGGGGGCGCGGGCTTTCTTT; cdr3_aa: CASSMGGARAFF
j_call: TRBJ2-5; v_call: TRBV11-3; d_call: .; clone_size: once; cdr3_nt: TGTGCCAGCAGCAATAGTGGACAGCAAGAGACCCAGTACTTC; cdr3_aa: CASSNSGQQETQYF
j_call: TRBJ2-5; v_call: TRBV5-4; d_call: TRBD2; clone_size: .; cdr3_nt: TGTGCCAGCAGCTTCAGACTAGCGGAGGGGGAGACCCAGTACTTC; cdr3_aa: CASSFRLAEGETQYF
j_call: TRBJ2-5; v_call: TRBV3-1/TRBV3-2; d_call: .; clone_size: .; cdr3_nt: TGTGCCAGCAGCCAAGGTGGGGCCCAAGAGACCCAGTACTTC; cdr3_aa: CASSQGGAQETQYF
j_call: TRBJ2-5; v_call: TRBV6-5; d_call: .; clone_size: .; cdr3_nt: TGTGCCAGCAAACGGGGGTTCGGCGAGACCCAGTACTTC; cdr3_aa: CASKRGFGETQYF
j_call: TRBJ2-5; v_call: TRBV11-2; d_call: TRBD1; clone_size: .; cdr3_nt: TGTGCCAGCAGCCCCAGGGGGCTCCAAGAGACCCAGTACTTC; cdr3_aa: CASSPRGLQETQYF
j_call: TRBJ1-4; v_call: TRBV28; d_call: TRBD1; clone_size: .; cdr3_nt: TGTGCCAGCAGGCCAGGGGGATCAACTAATGAAAAACTGTTTTTT; cdr3_aa: CASRPGGSTNEKLFF
j_call: TRBJ1-1; v_call: TRBV6-5; d_call: .; clone_size: .; cdr3_nt: TGTGCCAGCAGGCCCAGGGTTGGCACTGAAGCTTTCTTT; cdr3_aa: CASRPRVGTEAFF
j_call: TRBJ2-2; v_call: TRBV7-6; d_call: TRBD1; clone_size: .; cdr3_nt: TGTGCCAGCAGCCGCCAAGGACAGGCTAACACCGGGGAGCTGTTTTTT; cdr3_aa: CASSRQGQANTGELFF
j_call: TRBJ1-1; v_call: TRBV18; d_call: .; clone_size: .; cdr3_nt: TGTGCCAGCTCACGGCAGGACACTGAAGCTTTCTTT; cdr3_aa: CASSRQDTEAFF
j_call: TRBJ1-4; v_call: TRBV5-6; d_call: .; clone_size: .; cdr3_nt: TGTGCCAGCAGCTTGCGGGGTGGAGCGGGTAGTGAAAAACTGTTTTTT; cdr3_aa: CASSLRGGAGSEKLFF
j_call: TRBJ1-5; v_call: TRBV2; d_call: TRBD1; clone_size: .; cdr3_nt: TGTGCCAGCAGTGGGGGACAGGGTGACAATCAGCCCCAGCATTTT; cdr3_aa: CASSGGQGDNQPQHF
j_call: TRBJ2-2; v_call: TRBV3-1/TRBV3-2; d_call: TRBD2; clone_size: .; cdr3_nt: TGTGCCAGCAGCCAAGAGGAGGGACTAGCCCACACCGGGGAGCTGTTTTTT; cdr3_aa: CASSQEEGLAHTGELFF
j_call: TRBJ2-1; v_call: TRBV5-4; d_call: TRBD2; clone_size: .; cdr3_nt: TGTGCCAGCAGCCAACAGACTAGCGGGGGAGCCGATGAGCAGTTCTTC; cdr3_aa: CASSQQTSGGADEQFF
j_call: TRBJ1-6; v_call: TRBV5-1; d_call: .; clone_size: .; cdr3_nt: TGCGCCAGCAGCTCGGGGGTTTCCTATAATTCACCCCTCCACTTT; cdr3_aa: CASSSGVSYNSPLHF
j_call: TRBJ2-1; v_call: TRBV7-8; d_call: .; clone_size: .; cdr3_nt: TGTGCCAGCAGGGTAGTCGGGGAGCAGTTCTTC; cdr3_aa: CASRVVGEQFF
j_call: TRBJ1-4; v_call: TRBV5-1; d_call: TRBD1; clone_size: .; cdr3_nt: TGCGCCAGCAGTACCTATCCGGGACAGGGTCTCGAAAAACTGTTTTTT; cdr3_aa: CASSTYPGQGLEKLFF
j_call: TRBJ1-1; v_call: TRBV7-3; d_call: .; clone_size: .; cdr3_nt: TGTGCCAGCAGCCCAGACGGAGGGATGAACACTGAAGCTTTCTTT; cdr3_aa: CASSPDGGMNTEAFF
j_call: TRBJ1-2; v_call: TRBV20-1; d_call: TRBD1; clone_size: once; cdr3_nt: TGCAGTGCTAGTAGACAGGGAGCGTACTATGGCTACACCTTC; cdr3_aa: CSASRQGAYYGYTF
j_call: TRBJ1-1; v_call: TRBV6-5; d_call: TRBD1; clone_size: .; cdr3_nt: TGTGCCAGCAGCCTAGGACAGGGTACTGAAGCTTTCTTT; cdr3_aa: CASSLGQGTEAFF
j_call: TRBJ1-1; v_call: TRBV28; d_call: TRBD1; clone_size: .; cdr3_nt: TGTGCCAGCAGTTCCTTATACCCAAAGCCGGGACAGGGGGCCATGAACACTGAAGCTTTCTTT; cdr3_aa: CASSSLYPKPGQGAMNTEAFF
j_call: TRBJ2-3; v_call: TRBV7-2; d_call: TRBD2; clone_size: .; cdr3_nt: TGTGCCAGCAGCTTAGGAGCGGGAATGATAGATACGCAGTATTTT; cdr3_aa: CASSLGAGMIDTQYF
j_call: TRBJ2-1; v_call: TRBV18; d_call: .; clone_size: .; cdr3_nt: TGTGCCAGCTCAACAGCGGAACATGGGGTTTACAATGAGCAGTTCTTC; cdr3_aa: CASSTAEHGVYNEQFF
j_call: TRBJ2-5; v_call: TRBV5-1; d_call: .; clone_size: .; cdr3_nt: TGCGCCAGCAGGACAGGACCGCAAGAGACCCAGTACTTC; cdr3_aa: CASRTGPQETQYF
j_call: TRBJ1-4; v_call: TRBV5-4; d_call: .; clone_size: .; cdr3_nt: TGTGCCAGCAGCTCGGGGGGACACCCTAATGAAAAACTGTTTTTT; cdr3_aa: CASSSGGHPNEKLFF
j_call: TRBJ2-7; v_call: TRBV12-3/TRBV12-4; d_call: .; clone_size: few; cdr3_nt: TGTGCCAGCAGGAATCGGGGCTACGAGCAGTACTTC; cdr3_aa: CASRNRGYEQYF
j_call: TRBJ2-7; v_call: TRBV19; d_call: TRBD1; clone_size: .; cdr3_nt: TGTGCCAGTAGTTCCCTGGGGACAGGGGTGGCCGAGCAGTACTTC; cdr3_aa: CASSSLGTGVAEQYF
j_call: TRBJ1-2; v_call: TRBV30; d_call: TRBD1; clone_size: .; cdr3_nt: TGTGCCTGGATCCAACTGGGGACAGGGGGCAATGGCTACACCTTC; cdr3_aa: CAWIQLGTGGNGYTF
j_call: TRBJ2-7; v_call: TRBV3-1/TRBV3-2; d_call: .; clone_size: few; cdr3_nt: TGTGCCAGCAGCCAAGATGGCAGGGCCTCCTACGAGCAGTACTTC; cdr3_aa: CASSQDGRASYEQYF
j_call: TRBJ1-3; v_call: TRBV3-1/TRBV3-2; d_call: TRBD1; clone_size: .; cdr3_nt: TGTGCCAGCAGCCATCGGACAGGGGGAATTTCTGGAAACACCATATATTTT; cdr3_aa: CASSHRTGGISGNTIYF
j_call: TRBJ2-1; v_call: TRBV7-6; d_call: TRBD2; clone_size: once; cdr3_nt: TGTGCCAGCAGCTCCCTTAGCGGGAGCTCCTACAATGAGCAGTTCTTC; cdr3_aa: CASSSLSGSSYNEQFF
j_call: TRBJ2-1; v_call: TRBV24-1; d_call: TRBD1; clone_size: .; cdr3_nt: TGTGCCACCAGTGATCCCGGACAGGGGGCCTACAATGAGCAGTTCTTC; cdr3_aa: CATSDPGQGAYNEQFF
j_call: TRBJ1-5; v_call: TRBV7-2; d_call: .; clone_size: .; cdr3_nt: TGTGCCAGCAGCTTAGACGGCGGATCGGGGGTCCGTGGGGAGCCCCAGCATTTT; cdr3_aa: CASSLDGGSGVRGEPQHF
j_call: TRBJ1-3; v_call: TRBV6-2/TRBV6-3; d_call: .; clone_size: .; cdr3_nt: TGTGCCAGCAGTTACCCCTCCGACAGGTTCGACTCTGGAAACACCATATATTTT; cdr3_aa: CASSYPSDRFDSGNTIYF
j_call: TRBJ1-1; v_call: TRBV20-1; d_call: .; clone_size: few; cdr3_nt: TGCAGTGCTAGCAGCACTGAAGCTTTCTTT; cdr3_aa: CSASSTEAFF
j_call: TRBJ2-3; v_call: TRBV5-1; d_call: TRBD2; clone_size: .; cdr3_nt: TGCGCCAGCAGCGGGGCGGGGGGGCAATGGGATACGCAGTATTTT; cdr3_aa: CASSGAGGQWDTQYF
j_call: TRBJ1-1; v_call: TRBV7-2; d_call: .; clone_size: .; cdr3_nt: TGTGCCAGCAGTTTAGTCTTGGGGCAAGGATTGAAAGCTTTCTTT; cdr3_aa: CASSLVLGQGLKAFF
j_call: TRBJ1-6; v_call: TRBV5-4; d_call: TRBD1; clone_size: .; cdr3_nt: TGTGCCAGCAGCCGGGACAGCTATAATTCACCCCTCCACTTT; cdr3_aa: CASSRDSYNSPLHF
j_call: TRBJ1-5; v_call: TRBV28; d_call: .; clone_size: .; cdr3_nt: TGTGCCAGCAGTTCCGGGGGACCCGGCAATCAGCCCCAGCATTTT; cdr3_aa: CASSSGGPGNQPQHF